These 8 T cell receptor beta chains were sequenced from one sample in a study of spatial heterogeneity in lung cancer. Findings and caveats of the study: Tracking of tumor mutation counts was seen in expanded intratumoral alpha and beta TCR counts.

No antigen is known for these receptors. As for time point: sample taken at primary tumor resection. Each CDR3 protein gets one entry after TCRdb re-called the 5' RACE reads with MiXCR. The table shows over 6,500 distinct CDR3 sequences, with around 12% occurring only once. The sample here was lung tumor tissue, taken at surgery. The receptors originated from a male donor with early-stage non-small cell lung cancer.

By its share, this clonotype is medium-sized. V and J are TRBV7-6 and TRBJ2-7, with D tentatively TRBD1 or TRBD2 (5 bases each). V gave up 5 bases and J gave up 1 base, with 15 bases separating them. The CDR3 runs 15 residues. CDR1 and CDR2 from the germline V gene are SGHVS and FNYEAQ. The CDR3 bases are TGTGCCAGCAGCCTCCGGGACGGAATATCCTACGAGCAGTACTTC. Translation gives CASSLRDGISYEQYF. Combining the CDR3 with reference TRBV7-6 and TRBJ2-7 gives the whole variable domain GAGVSQSPRYKVTKRGQDVALRCDPISGHVSLYWYRQALGQGPEFLTYFNYEAQQDKSGLPNDRFSAERPEGSISTLTIQRTEQRDSAMYRCASSLRDGISYEQYFGPGTRLTVT.

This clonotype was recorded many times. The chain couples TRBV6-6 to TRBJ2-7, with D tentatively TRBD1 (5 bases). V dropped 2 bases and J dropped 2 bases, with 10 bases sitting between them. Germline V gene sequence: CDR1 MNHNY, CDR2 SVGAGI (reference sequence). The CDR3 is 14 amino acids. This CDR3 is CASSYGRDTYEQYF. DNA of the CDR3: TGTGCCAGCAGTTACGGCAGGGATACCTACGAGCAGTACTTC.

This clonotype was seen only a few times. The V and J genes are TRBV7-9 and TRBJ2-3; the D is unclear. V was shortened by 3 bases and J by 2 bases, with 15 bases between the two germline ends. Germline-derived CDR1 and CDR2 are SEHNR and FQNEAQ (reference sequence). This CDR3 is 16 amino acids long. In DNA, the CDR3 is TGTGCCAGCAGCTTTCCGAGTAATCTAAACACAGATACGCAGTATTTT. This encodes CASSFPSNLNTDTQYF.

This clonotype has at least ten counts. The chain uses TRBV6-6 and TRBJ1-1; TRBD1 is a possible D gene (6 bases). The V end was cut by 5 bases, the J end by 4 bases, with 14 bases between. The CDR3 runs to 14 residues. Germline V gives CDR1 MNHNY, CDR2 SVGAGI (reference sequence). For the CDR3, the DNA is TGTGCCAGCAGTGCCAGACGGGGGCCCACTGAAGCTTTCTTT. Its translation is CASSARRGPTEAFF.

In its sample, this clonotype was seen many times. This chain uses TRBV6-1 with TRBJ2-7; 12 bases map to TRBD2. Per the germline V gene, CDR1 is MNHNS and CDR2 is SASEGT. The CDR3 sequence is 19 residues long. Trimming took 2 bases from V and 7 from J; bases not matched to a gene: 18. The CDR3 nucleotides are TGTGCCAGCAGTGAATCCCAGAAGGTACTAGCGGGAGGTGTGGGGGAGCAGTACTTC. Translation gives CASSESQKVLAGGVGEQYF.

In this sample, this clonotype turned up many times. CDR3 DNA sequence: TGTGCCAGCAACCAGAACCCCACAGATACGCAGTATTTT. This translates into CASNQNPTDTQYF. This sequence joins TRBV7-2 and TRBJ2-3, with D hard to call. The ends were cut back, 7 bases at V and 2 bases at J, with 10 bases in the middle. CDR3 length equals 13 residues. CDR1 is SGHTA, CDR2 FQGNSA, per germline.

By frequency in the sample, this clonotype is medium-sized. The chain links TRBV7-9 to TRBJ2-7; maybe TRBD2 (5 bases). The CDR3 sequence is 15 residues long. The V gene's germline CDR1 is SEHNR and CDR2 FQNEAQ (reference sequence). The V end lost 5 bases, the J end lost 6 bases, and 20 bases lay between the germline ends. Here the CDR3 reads CASSPRRRRMGEQYF. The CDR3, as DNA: TGTGCCAGCAGCCCCCGGCGGCGGAGGATGGGCGAGCAGTACTTC. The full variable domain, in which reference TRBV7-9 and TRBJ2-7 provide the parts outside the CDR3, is DTGVSQNPRHKITKRGQNVTFRCDPISEHNRLYWYRQTLGQGPEFLTYFQNEAQLEKSRLLSDRFSAERPKGSFSTLEIQRTEQGDSAMYLCASSPRRRRMGEQYFGPGTRLTVT.

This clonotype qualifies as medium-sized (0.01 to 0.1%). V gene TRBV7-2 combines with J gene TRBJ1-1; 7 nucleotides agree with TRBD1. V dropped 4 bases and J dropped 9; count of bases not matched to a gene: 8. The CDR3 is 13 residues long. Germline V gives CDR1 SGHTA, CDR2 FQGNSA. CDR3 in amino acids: CASSSRQGGKAFF. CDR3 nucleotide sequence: TGTGCCAGCAGCTCCAGACAGGGAGGGAAAGCTTTCTTT. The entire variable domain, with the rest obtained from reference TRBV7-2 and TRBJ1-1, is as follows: GAGVSQSPSNKVTEKGKDVELRCDPISGHTALYWYRQSLGQGLEFLIYFQGNSAPDKSGLPSDRFSAERTGGSVSTLTIQRTQQEDSAVYLCASSSRQGGKAFFGQGTRLTVV.